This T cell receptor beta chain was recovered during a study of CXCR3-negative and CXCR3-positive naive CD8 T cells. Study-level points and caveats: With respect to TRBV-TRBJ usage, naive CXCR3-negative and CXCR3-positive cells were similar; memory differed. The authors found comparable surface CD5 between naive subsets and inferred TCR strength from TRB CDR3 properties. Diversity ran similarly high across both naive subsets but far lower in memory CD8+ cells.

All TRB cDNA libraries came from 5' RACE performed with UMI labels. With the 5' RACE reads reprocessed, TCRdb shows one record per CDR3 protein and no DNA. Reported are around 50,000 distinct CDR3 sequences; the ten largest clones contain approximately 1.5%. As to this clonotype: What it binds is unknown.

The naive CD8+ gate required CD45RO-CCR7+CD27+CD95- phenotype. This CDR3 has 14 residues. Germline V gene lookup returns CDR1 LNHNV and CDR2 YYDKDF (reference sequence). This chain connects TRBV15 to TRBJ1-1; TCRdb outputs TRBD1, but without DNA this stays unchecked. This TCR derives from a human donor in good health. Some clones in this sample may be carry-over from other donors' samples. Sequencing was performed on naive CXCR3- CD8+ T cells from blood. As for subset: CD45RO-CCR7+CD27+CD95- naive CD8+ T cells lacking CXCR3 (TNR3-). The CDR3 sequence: CATSTRTGGTEAFF.